This TCR beta chain was recorded in a study of PD-L1 blockade in urothelial cancer. Study at large: Samples came from 3 weeks, at the second dose, and 6 weeks into treatment.

The assay was immunoSEQ multiplex PCR, and TCRdb's table has in-frame clones only and misses some. The table has about 50,000 clones, approximately 90% seen once. Time point indicated: peripheral blood 6 weeks after treatment start. This CDR3 has 14 residues. CDR1 is MRHNA, CDR2 SNTAGT, per germline. Trimming cost V 6 bases and J 8 bases; bases outside gene matches: 11. The sequencing here drew on PBMCs, taken around atezolizumab (anti-PD-L1) treatment. The sequence came from a man aged 60 to 69 with urothelial cancer. The V gene is TRBV6-4, the J gene TRBJ2-3, with 7 bases aligning to TRBD2. The CDR3 reads CASSRDYGVATQYF. CDR3 bases: TGTGCCAGCAGCCGGGACTACGGCGTTGCTACGCAGTATTTT.